Listed below are T cell receptor beta chains from one sample, sequenced in a study of CXCR3-negative and CXCR3-positive naive CD8 T cells. TCRdb processed the 5' RACE reads again and assigns one entry to each CDR3 protein, with no DNA. This sample contains around 40,000 distinct CDR3 sequences. Sequenced material: naive CXCR3- CD8+ T cells from blood. These receptors all stem from a human donor in good health. Some clones in this sample may be carry-over from other donors' samples. CDR3s include the opening cysteine and the closing phenylalanine or tryptophan. Some rows mark clone size as missing; the rest say once, few, many or name a class of expanded clone.

TRBJ1-3,TRBV3-1,NA,CASSPGWRSSGNTIYF
TRBJ2-1,TRBV3-1,NA,CASSPQRSGVQEQFF
TRBJ2-1,TRBV29-1,NA,CSIGQIVYNEQFF
TRBJ1-2,TRBV28,NA,CASSSLIQGPLGYTF
TRBJ1-1,TRBV29-1,NA,CSVEGDWGEAFF
TRBJ2-1,TRBV29-1,NA,CSVIRGLGDNEQFF
TRBJ1-1,TRBV27,NA,CASASGAMNTEAFF
TRBJ2-2,TRBV20-1,NA,CSASWARGISGTGELFF
TRBJ2-7,TRBV20-1,NA,CSARSGFYEQYF
TRBJ1-2,TRBV12-2,medium-sized,CASRSFGTGSRGDNYGYTF
TRBJ2-7,TRBV5-1,NA,CASSSTGRGPYEQYF
TRBJ1-5,TRBV20-1,NA,CSARDPGLGNQPQHF
TRBJ2-5,TRBV28,NA,CASSFAGQETQYF
TRBJ2-7,TRBV7-2,NA,CASSQVGISTHEQYF
TRBJ1-1,TRBV9,NA,CASSEWTGQGTETFF
TRBJ2-1,TRBV7-9,NA,CASRREAHNEQFF
TRBJ2-5,TRBV11-2,NA,CASSYALADQETQYF
TRBJ2-3,TRBV18,NA,CASSSSGDPDTQYF
TRBJ1-1,TRBV7-3,NA,CASSQGLGENTEAFF
TRBJ2-7,TRBV28,NA,CASMTGAYEQYF
TRBJ2-7,TRBV28,NA,CASSSGWDSYEQYF
TRBJ2-1,TRBV6-2/TRBV6-3,NA,CAISGTSGSDEQFF